These 14 T cell receptor beta chains originate from one sample sequenced in a study of blood T cell repertoires in COVID-19. Clones were read by immunoSEQ multiplex PCR, and TCRdb kept only the in-frame ones, dropping some. The table lists roughly 500,000 clones, about nine tenths of them singletons. The source material was PBMCs or T cells enriched from blood (not recorded which). The receptors stem from a woman in her sixties or seventies who had recovered from COVID-19.

The rearrangement uses TRBV5-8 and TRBJ1-2; 9 nucleotides align to TRBD1. This CDR3 is built from 15 residues. The J segment lost 1 base and the V segment lost 5 bases, leaving 6 bases of the junction unmatched. Germline V gene sequence: CDR1 SGHTS, CDR2 YDEGEE. DNA of the CDR3: TGTGCCAGCAGAGTACCGGGACAGGGTAACTATGGCTACACCTTC. This gives the protein CASRVPGQGNYGYTF.

The chain joins TRBV10-3 to TRBJ2-2, with 7 bases lining up with TRBD1. V dropped 3 bases and J dropped 7; count of bases not matched to a gene: 8. This CDR3 contains 15 residues. In germline, CDR1 is ENHRY, CDR2 SYGVKD. CDR3 sequence (DNA): TGTGCCATCAGTGATTGGGGACAGTCAAACGGGGAGCTGTTTTTT. Residues: CAISDWGQSNGELFF.

This clone was counted only a few times. V gene TRBV2 combines with J gene TRBJ1-5; tentatively, D is TRBD1 (6 bases). Trimming pared 3 bases from V and 4 bases from J, leaving 13 bases between. Germline V gene lookup returns CDR1 SNHLY and CDR2 FYNNEI. This CDR3 is 15 amino acids long. Here the CDR3 reads CASSEDSLGNQPQHF. The CDR3 DNA follows: TGTGCCAGCAGTGAGGACAGCCTAGGAAATCAGCCCCAGCATTTT. The whole variable domain, filled in from reference TRBV2 and TRBJ1-5, reads EPEVTQTPSHQVTQMGQEVILRCVPISNHLYFYWYRQILGQKVEFLVSFYNNEISEKSEIFDDQFSVERPDGSNFTLKIRSTKLEDSAMYFCASSEDSLGNQPQHFGDGTRLSIL.

The chain combines TRBV27 with TRBJ1-1; 8 nucleotides align to TRBD1. V shed 7 bases and J 4 bases; nucleotides not matched to a gene: 5. Germline V gives CDR1 MNHEY, CDR2 SMNVEV (reference sequence). The CDR3 loop spans 13 amino acids. CDR3 loop: CASTPTGVTEAFF. CDR3 nucleotides: TGTGCCAGCACACCGACAGGGGTCACTGAAGCTTTCTTT.

J is TRBJ2-7 and V is TRBV5-4; 9 positions match TRBD1. Trimming removed 1 base from V and 5 bases from J; junction bases left unmatched: 1. This CDR3 region has 13 residues. Germline CDR1 SGHNT, CDR2 YYREEE (reference sequence). Here the CDR3 reads CASSLTGGHEQYV. DNA of the CDR3: TGTGCCAGCAGCTTGACAGGGGGCCACGAGCAGTACGTC.

The chain links TRBV6-1 to TRBJ2-1, with 15 nucleotides matching TRBD2. The CDR3 extends over 16 amino acids. V was pared by 4 bases and J by 2 bases, with 0 bases of the junction left unmatched. Germline values: CDR1 MNHNS, CDR2 SASEGT. The DNA of the CDR3 is TGTGCCAGCAGTGGGACTAGCGGGGGGGCCTACAATGAGCAGTTCTTC. This gives the protein CASSGTSGGAYNEQFF.

V is TRBV19 and J is TRBJ1-5; perhaps TRBD1 as D (6 bases). V shed 7 bases and J shed 2 bases, with 15 bases lying between them. Per germline, CDR1 LNHDA and CDR2 SQIVND (reference sequence). There are 15 residues in the CDR3. CDR3 sequence: CASIAGGLGNQPQHF. CDR3 coding DNA: TGTGCCAGTATTGCCGGGGGGCTTGGCAATCAGCCCCAGCATTTT.

The chain links TRBV24-1 to TRBJ1-5; TRBD1 might be the D (5 bases). Trimming removed 9 bases at V and 0 bases at J, with 5 bases between. The germline CDR1 and CDR2 sequences are KGHDR and SFDVKD. The CDR3 consists of 12 residues. The CDR3 loop reads CATQGSNQPQHF. The CDR3 DNA reads as TGTGCCACCCAGGGTAGCAATCAGCCCCAGCATTTT.

The gene calls are TRBV12-3 or TRBV12-4 and TRBJ2-3; TRBD2 aligns across 8 bases. The CDR3 sequence is 13 residues long. The V segment lost 5 bases and the J segment 6 bases; nucleotides outside the gene matches: 4. The CDR3 coding sequence is TGTGCCAGCAGTCCCGGGAGGGCGGATACGCAGTATTTT. It is translated as CASSPGRADTQYF.

The chain combines TRBV24-1 with TRBJ1-3; the D is unclear. The V end was cut by 5 bases, the J end by 0 bases, with 4 bases between. The CDR3 is 13 amino acids. CDR1 KGHDR and CDR2 SFDVKD come from the germline V gene. DNA for the CDR3: TGTGCCACCAGTGGGCCCTCTGGAAACACCATATATTTT. It translates to CATSGPSGNTIYF.

This sequence joins TRBV5-1 and TRBJ2-5, with 7 bases identical to TRBD1. The germline CDR1 and CDR2 sequences are SGHRS and YFSETQ. The ends lost 4 bases at V and 1 base at J; junction bases unmatched: 1. This CDR3 is built from 13 residues. CDR3 sequence (DNA): TGCGCCAGCAGCGACAGGGTCCAAGAGACCCAGTACTTC. Protein: CASSDRVQETQYF.

The V gene is TRBV5-1, the J gene TRBJ1-2; no clear D. Looked up from germline, CDR1 is SGHRS and CDR2 is YFSETQ. This CDR3 spans 16 amino acids. Trimming removed 1 base from V and 8 bases from J, with 21 bases in between. CDR3 sequence (DNA): TGCGCCAGCAGCTTGCAATTATCAGCGCCTAACGGCGGCTACACCTTC. Translated: CASSLQLSAPNGGYTF. Based on the CDR3 plus reference TRBV5-1 and TRBJ1-2, the full variable domain is KAGVTQTPRYLIKTRGQQVTLSCSPISGHRSVSWYQQTPGQGLQFLFEYFSETQRNKGNFPGRFSGRQFSNSRSEMNVSTLELGDSALYLCASSLQLSAPNGGYTFGSGTRLTVV.

The chain couples TRBV24-1 to TRBJ2-1; 7 nucleotides align to TRBD2. The V gene's germline CDR1 is KGHDR and CDR2 SFDVKD. The CDR3 extends over 18 amino acids. Trimming at V came to 3 bases and at J to 4 bases, leaving 14 bases not matched to a gene. The CDR3 coding sequence is TGTGCCACCAGTGATCCTCCCCATGGGGGGGAGAAGTACAATGAGCAGTTCTTC. Protein product: CATSDPPHGGEKYNEQFF.

The rearrangement joins TRBV21-1 to TRBJ1-6; whether TRBD1, the table's D call, matches the DNA was not checked. TRBV21-1 is an annotated pseudogene. The CDR3 sequence is 15 residues long. The CDR3 spells CASSRDRVLNSPLHF. The CDR3 region has the DNA TGTGCCAGCAGCAGAGACAGGGTCCTCAATTCACCCCTCCACTTT.